The 20 T cell receptor beta chains below were found in one sample sequenced in a study of cytomegalovirus exposure and HLA in healthy donors. The PCR used 60 Vbeta and 13 Jbeta primers. The assay was immunoSEQ multiplex PCR, and TCRdb's table has in-frame clones only and misses some. The table lists some 120,000 clones, roughly 82% of them singletons. The specimen was PBMCs. The receptors derive from a human donor in good health.

The chain combines TRBV19 with TRBJ1-5; 7 bases line up with TRBD1. The V gene's germline CDR1 is LNHDA and CDR2 SQIVND (reference sequence). J was trimmed by 0 bases and V by 1 base; bases with no gene match: 3. This CDR3 spans 16 amino acids. DNA for the CDR3: TGTGCCAGTAGTATAGTGACAGGGAATAGCAATCAGCCCCAGCATTTT. This translates into CASSIVTGNSNQPQHF.

The CDR3: CASSQSTFSYNEQFF. CDR3 in DNA: TGCGCCAGCAGCCAGTCGACATTTAGCTACAATGAGCAGTTCTTC. J is TRBJ2-1 and V is TRBV5-1; D is ambiguous. V lost 4 bases to trimming and J lost 3 bases, with 14 bases between them. CDR1 and CDR2 (germline): SGHRS, YFSETQ. This CDR3 has 15 residues.

The V call is TRBV6-4, the J call TRBJ2-3, with 9 bases aligning to TRBD2. Germline V gene data show CDR1 as MRHNA and CDR2 as SNTAGT. V was pared by 1 base and J by 0 bases, with 2 bases of the junction left unmatched. The CDR3 has 16 amino acids. The CDR3 bases are TGTGCCAGCAGTGACTATGCGGGAGGGAGCACAGATACGCAGTATTTT. It yields the protein CASSDYAGGSTDTQYF.

This clone has only a few counts. The chain couples TRBV5-1 to TRBJ2-3, with D perhaps TRBD1 (5 bases). Trimming stripped 6 bases from V and 2 bases from J, with 13 bases between. Germline-derived CDR1 and CDR2 are SGHRS and YFSETQ. This CDR3 is built from 14 residues. The CDR3 sequence: CASNEGAPTDTQYF. The CDR3 region has the DNA TGCGCCAGCAACGAAGGGGCTCCCACAGATACGCAGTATTTT.

The J gene is TRBJ2-3, the V gene TRBV19; TRBD1 aligns across 10 bases. Unmatched junction bases numbered 7, after V lost 7 bases and J lost 3 bases. Per the germline V gene, CDR1 is LNHDA and CDR2 is SQIVND (reference sequence). The CDR3 length is 15 residues. The chain's CDR3 is CASTSTGGRTDTQYF. The CDR3 nucleotides are TGTGCCAGTACCTCGACAGGGGGCCGGACAGATACGCAGTATTTT.

V usage is TRBV10-3 and J usage is TRBJ1-1, with D tentatively TRBD1 (5 bases). CDR3 length: 14 amino acids. From germline, CDR1 is ENHRY and CDR2 SYGVKD. The V and J ends lost 10 bases and 5 bases respectively, with 20 bases between them. The CDR3 region has the DNA TGTGCCACAGAGGGGCCGGGGGGAGGGACTGAAGCTTTCTTT. This codes for CATEGPGGGTEAFF.

This clone has a handful of counts. V gene TRBV5-1 combines with J gene TRBJ2-3, with D maybe TRBD1 (6 bases). CDR1 is SGHRS and CDR2 is YFSETQ in the germline V gene. Trimming shortened V by 3 bases and J by 0 bases, and 23 bases separated the two germline ends. The CDR3 sequence is 19 residues long. CDR3 in DNA: TGCGCCAGCAGCTCATCAGGGGCTCGATTATCGGGCAGCACAGATACGCAGTATTTT. Protein: CASSSSGARLSGSTDTQYF.

The chain employs TRBV25-1 and TRBJ2-7; 8 nucleotides line up with TRBD2. This CDR3 has 11 residues. Looked up from germline, CDR1 is MGHDK and CDR2 is SYGVNS. This CDR3 reads CARGGEEEQYF. CDR3 in DNA: TGTGCTCGGGGGGGAGAGGAAGAGCAGTACTTC.

The chain is built from TRBV2 and TRBJ1-5; possibly TRBD1 for D (5 bases). The V gene lost 5 bases and the J gene lost 5 bases, with 7 bases spanning the gap. From germline, CDR1 is SNHLY and CDR2 FYNNEI. This CDR3 is built from 12 residues. The CDR3 region is CASSTGDQPQHF. The CDR3 bases are TGTGCCAGCAGTACGGGGGATCAGCCCCAGCATTTT.

This clone was recorded a few times. This sequence joins TRBV5-6 and TRBJ1-2; D unresolved. Looked up from germline, CDR1 is SGHDT and CDR2 is YYEEEE. The ends were cut back, 1 base at V and 2 bases at J, with 9 bases in the middle. The CDR3 runs to 14 residues. The CDR3 DNA is TGTGCCAGCAGCTTGTTCTTACAGAACTATGGCTACACCTTC. This encodes CASSLFLQNYGYTF.

The CDR3 DNA reads TGCGCCAGCAGCTTGGGATTTAGCGGGGGTTACGAGCAGTACTTC. Residues: CASSLGFSGGYEQYF. The rearrangement uses TRBV5-1 and TRBJ2-7, with 9 bases fitting TRBD2. This CDR3 comprises 15 residues. V lost 0 bases and J lost 4; bases outside the gene matches: 5. Germline lookup yields CDR1 SGHRS and CDR2 YFSETQ.

The V and J genes are TRBV6-4 and TRBJ2-1; TRBD2 aligns across 9 bases. Germline V gives CDR1 MRHNA, CDR2 SNTAGT. CDR3 length: 17 amino acids. Unmatched junction bases numbered 11, after V lost 4 bases and J lost 4 bases. The CDR3, as DNA: TGTGCCAGCAGTGTTTCCCCACGAGCGGGAGGATACAATGAGCAGTTCTTC. Encoded protein: CASSVSPRAGGYNEQFF.

For the CDR3, the DNA is TGTGCCAGCAGTTCGGGCCCACTAGGCACTGAAGCTTTCTTT. Protein: CASSSGPLGTEAFF. The chain uses TRBV6-1 and TRBJ1-1; D is uncertain. CDR3 length equals 14 residues. V lost 5 bases and J 4 bases, leaving 14 bases between the germline ends. Germline loops: CDR1 MNHNS, CDR2 SASEGT.

The V gene is TRBV6-5, the J gene TRBJ2-3, with 10 bases matching TRBD2. This CDR3 contains 14 residues. V lost 7 bases and J lost 3; bases outside the gene matches: 4. Germline CDR1 and CDR2: MNHEY and SVGAGI. The CDR3 nucleotides read TGTGCCAGCAAAAAGGGACTAGCGACAGATACGCAGTATTTT. Residues: CASKKGLATDTQYF.

The chain employs TRBV19 and TRBJ2-2; TRBD1 agrees at 7 bases. Germline V gene data show CDR1 as LNHDA and CDR2 as SQIVND (reference sequence). The CDR3 sequence is 15 residues long. V dropped 3 bases and J dropped 6; count of bases not matched to a gene: 7. The CDR3 is CASSILPGGPGELFF. The DNA for the CDR3 is TGTGCCAGTAGTATTCTGCCAGGGGGACCCGGGGAGCTGTTTTTT.

V gene TRBV5-1 combines with J gene TRBJ2-7; 8 nucleotides align to TRBD1. CDR1 SGHRS and CDR2 YFSETQ come from the germline V gene. Trimming removed 4 bases from V and 5 bases from J; junction bases left unmatched: 11. The CDR3 is made up of 15 amino acids. CDR3 sequence: CASSPPQGAQDEQYF. CDR3 DNA: TGCGCCAGCAGCCCCCCGCAGGGGGCGCAGGACGAGCAGTACTTC.

This clone was detected once. DNA for the CDR3: TGTGCCAGCAGGCCCGACAGGGGAACTGAAGCTTTCTTT. Translation gives CASRPDRGTEAFF. The chain recombines TRBV6-5 with TRBJ1-1; TRBD1 matches at 8 bases. Germline CDR1 is MNHEY and CDR2 is SVGAGI. The CDR3 extends over 13 amino acids. The junction had 5 bases not matched to a gene; V was cut back by 6 bases and J by 5 bases.

This clone has a single count. This rearrangement joins TRBV12-1 to TRBJ1-5. TRBV12-1 is classified as a pseudogene. This CDR3 contains 9 residues. Here the CDR3 reads CASSPSQHF. In nucleotides, the CDR3 is TGTGCCAGCAGCCCCTCCCAGCATTTT.

In its sample, this clone was seen a few times. The rearrangement links TRBV5-1 to TRBJ2-2, with 7 bases lining up with TRBD2. This CDR3 has 15 residues. The V and J ends lost 1 base and 1 base, in that order; junction bases with no gene match: 1. CDR1 is SGHRS, CDR2 YFSETQ, per germline. The CDR3 loop reads CASSLREGNTGELFF. CDR3 sequence (DNA): TGCGCCAGCAGCTTGAGGGAGGGGAACACCGGGGAGCTGTTTTTT.

This rearrangement joins TRBV7-2 to TRBJ2-7; 7 bases are shared with TRBD2. CDR3 size: 14 residues. CDR1 is SGHTA and CDR2 is FQGNSA in the germline V gene. V dropped 2 bases and J dropped 1; count of bases not matched to a gene: 2. The CDR3 region is CASSLWRESYEQYF. Written as DNA, the CDR3 is TGTGCCAGCAGCTTATGGCGGGAGTCCTACGAGCAGTACTTC.